Shown below are 20 T cell receptor beta chains from a single sample sequenced in a study of early T cells in non-severe SARS-CoV-2 infection. TCRdb independently ran MiXCR on the 5' RACE reads; one entry per CDR3 protein. The repertoire has tens of thousands of distinct CDR3 sequences, around 9.3% of them found once; the top ten carry less than 25%. The material sequenced was whole blood. The receptor source for this set is an adult who was a healthcare worker with PCR-confirmed SARS-CoV-2 infection or an uninfected control (not recorded which).

The table lists this clonotype with many counts. This rearrangement joins TRBV7-3 to TRBJ2-1; no reliable D call. The CDR3 is 15 residues long. CDR1 SGHTA and CDR2 FQGTGA come from the germline V gene. V was pared by 5 bases and J by 0 bases, with 11 bases between. The CDR3 coding sequence is TGTGCCAGCAGCGAGACTGCTAGCTCCTACAATGAGCAGTTCTTC. Translated: CASSETASSYNEQFF.

At least ten counts were recorded for this clonotype. V and J are TRBV6-1 and TRBJ2-7; maybe TRBD1 (6 bases). Trimming left V 5 bases short and J 6 bases short, with 11 bases between. This CDR3 spans 12 amino acids. Germline V CDR1 and CDR2: MNHNS, SASEGT. CDR3 DNA sequence: TGTGCCAGCAGTCCTACAGGGACCGAGCAGTACTTC. This translates into CASSPTGTEQYF.

The table lists this clonotype with a few counts. This chain joins TRBV7-8 and TRBJ1-4, with 7 nucleotides matching TRBD1. This CDR3 comprises 13 residues. V lost 5 bases, J lost 7 bases, and 4 bases stayed unmatched. CDR1 is SGHVS, CDR2 FQNEAQ, per germline. CDR3 protein: CASSQGESEKLFF. In DNA, the CDR3 is TGTGCCAGCAGCCAGGGGGAGTCTGAAAAACTGTTTTTT. Combining the CDR3 with reference TRBV7-8 and TRBJ1-4 gives the whole variable domain GAGVSQSPRYKVAKRGQDVALRCDPISGHVSLFWYQQALGQGPEFLTYFQNEAQLDKSGLPSDRFFAERPEGSVSTLKIQRTQQEDSAVYLCASSQGESEKLFFGSGTQLSVL.

The rearrangement links TRBV2 to TRBJ2-3; 7 bases match TRBD2. Germline assignment: CDR1 SNHLY and CDR2 FYNNEI. Trimming took 1 base from V and 2 from J; bases not matched to a gene: 3. The CDR3 sequence is 15 residues long. The CDR3 spells CASSEESGATDTQYF. For the CDR3, the DNA is TGTGCCAGCAGTGAAGAGAGCGGGGCCACAGATACGCAGTATTTT. The full variable domain, in which reference TRBV2 and TRBJ2-3 provide the parts outside the CDR3, is EPEVTQTPSHQVTQMGQEVILRCVPISNHLYFYWYRQILGQKVEFLVSFYNNEISEKSEIFDDQFSVERPDGSNFTLKIRSTKLEDSAMYFCASSEESGATDTQYFGPGTRLTVL.

In its sample, this clonotype was seen a few times. Relative to the germline gene, one junction end is altered; a read error may explain this. The genes are TRBV29-1 and TRBJ2-1; tentative D call: TRBD2 (6 bases). The V gene's germline CDR1 is SQVTM and CDR2 ANQGSEA. This CDR3 has 13 amino acids. CDR3 in DNA: TGCAGCCTTGAGGGCCCCGGGGGCAATGAGCAGTTCTTC. Protein sequence: CSLEGPGGNEQFF.

This clonotype occurred a few times. The chain recombines TRBV5-4 with TRBJ1-4; 9 bases fit TRBD1. J was trimmed by 8 bases and V by 5 bases; bases with no gene match: 7. The CDR3 totals 14 residues. The germline gives CDR1 SGHNT, CDR2 YYREEE (reference sequence). In DNA, the CDR3 is TGTGCCAGCAGTCAGGACAGGGGAGGCGAAAAACTGTTTTTT. Encoded protein: CASSQDRGGEKLFF.

This chain connects TRBV4-1 to TRBJ2-4; tentative D call: TRBD1 (5 bases). The length of the CDR3 is 14 residues. Per germline, CDR1 MGHRA and CDR2 YSYEKL. V was pared by 1 base and J by 8 bases, with 12 bases between. CDR3: CASSQGGREYIQYF. The CDR3 nucleotides are TGCGCCAGCAGCCAAGGTGGCAGGGAATACATTCAGTACTTC.

The table lists this clonotype with many counts. V and J are TRBV12-3 or TRBV12-4 and TRBJ2-1; no clear D. CDR3 size: 13 residues. Trimming cost V 2 bases and J 10 bases, with 12 bases left between them. CDR3 amino acids: CASSLFGEGEQFF. The DNA of the CDR3 is TGTGCCAGCAGTTTATTTGGTGAAGGGGAGCAGTTCTTC.

V is TRBV10-2 and J is TRBJ1-3, with unresolved D. The germline V and J ends were trimmed by 7 bases and 7 bases, with 23 bases remaining between them. The length of the CDR3 is 16 residues. Germline loops: CDR1 WSHSY, CDR2 SAAADI. The CDR3 bases are TGCGCCAGCAACCCTGGTGGAGGGTCGATACGCAACACCATATATTTT. Translating it yields CASNPGGGSIRNTIYF.

The chain employs TRBV9 and TRBJ1-1, with D unclear. The ends were cut back, 7 bases at V and 8 bases at J, with 15 bases in the middle. The CDR3 extends over 12 amino acids. Per germline, CDR1 SGDLS and CDR2 YYNGEE. CDR3 in amino acids: CASQSLHGEAFF. CDR3 DNA sequence: TGTGCCAGCCAATCACTCCATGGCGAAGCTTTCTTT.

The chain joins TRBV27 to TRBJ1-5; tentative D call: TRBD1 (5 bases). The V end lost 4 bases, the J end lost 9 bases, and 16 bases lay between the germline ends. Germline V gene lookup returns CDR1 MNHEY and CDR2 SMNVEV (reference sequence). This CDR3 has 14 amino acids. This CDR3 is CASSSQTVPGPQHF. DNA for the CDR3: TGTGCCAGCAGTTCACAGACAGTTCCCGGGCCCCAGCATTTT.

This clonotype was counted only a few times. This chain joins TRBV7-6 and TRBJ1-5; 8 positions agree with TRBD1. CDR1 SGHVS and CDR2 FNYEAQ come from the germline V gene. Losses at the gene ends were 2 bases for V and 7 bases for J; bases not matched to a gene: 7. The CDR3 is 15 amino acids. The CDR3 loop is CASSLSTGAEQPQHF. CDR3 bases: TGTGCCAGCAGCTTATCGACAGGGGCTGAACAGCCCCAGCATTTT.

DNA of the CDR3: TGTGCCAGCAGCGGGGCTAGCGGGGGCTACGAGCAGTACTTC. Protein product: CASSGASGGYEQYF. This rearrangement joins TRBV9 to TRBJ2-7, with 10 bases matching TRBD2. Germline CDR1 SGDLS, CDR2 YYNGEE. The CDR3 sequence is 14 residues long. The J segment lost 3 bases and the V segment lost 3 bases, leaving 3 bases of the junction unmatched.

This clonotype occurred many times. CDR3 DNA: TGCAGTGCTAGAGATCGGTGGTCGGGGGTCACAGATACGCAGTATTTT. Its protein is CSARDRWSGVTDTQYF. The rearrangement joins TRBV20-1 to TRBJ2-3; the D gene is possibly TRBD2 (6 bases). V lost 0 bases and J 2 bases, leaving 15 bases between the germline ends. CDR1 is DFQATT and CDR2 is SNEGSKA in the germline V gene (reference sequence). The CDR3 has 16 residues.

This clonotype was counted only a few times. The J gene is TRBJ2-1, the V gene TRBV18; D ambiguous. The CDR3 covers 16 residues. V was trimmed by 6 bases and J by 6 bases, leaving 21 bases between them. Germline-derived CDR1 and CDR2 are KGHSH and LQKENI. The CDR3 loop reads CASSFWAPTLLNEQFF. The CDR3 DNA reads as TGTGCCAGCTCGTTCTGGGCCCCAACCCTGCTCAATGAGCAGTTCTTC.

This clonotype was counted a few times. The chain is built from TRBV11-1 and TRBJ2-1; TRBD2 matches 12 bases. Germline V lookup: CDR1 SGHAT, CDR2 FQDESV (reference sequence). The CDR3 consists of 16 residues. V gave up 1 base and J gave up 8 bases; unmatched junction bases: 6. This CDR3 reads CASSLGTSGASYEQFF. In DNA form, the CDR3 reads TGTGCCAGCAGCTTAGGGACTAGCGGGGCGTCCTATGAGCAGTTCTTC. Based on the CDR3 plus reference TRBV11-1 and TRBJ2-1, the full variable domain is EAEVAQSPRYKITEKSQAVAFWCDPISGHATLYWYRQILGQGPELLVQFQDESVVDDSQLPKDRFSAERLKGVDSTLKIQPAELGDSAMYLCASSLGTSGASYEQFFGPGTRLTVL.

The sample holds many counts of this clonotype. The chain recombines TRBV12-3 or TRBV12-4 with TRBJ2-3; 9 positions agree with TRBD2. J was trimmed by 0 bases and V by 6 bases; bases with no gene match: 4. This CDR3 has 15 amino acids. The CDR3 sequence: CASRSTSGSTDTQYF. Here the CDR3 DNA reads TGTGCCAGCAGGAGTACTAGCGGGAGCACAGATACGCAGTATTTT.

This clonotype was seen more than once but under ten times. For the CDR3, the DNA is TGTGCCATCAAGAGACAGGAAGACAATGAGCAGTTCTTC. It specifies CAIKRQEDNEQFF. The chain has TRBV10-3 and TRBJ2-1; D is perhaps TRBD1 (6 bases). The CDR3 is 13 residues long. V was cut by 7 bases and J by 5 bases, with 12 bases left in between. Germline values: CDR1 ENHRY, CDR2 SYGVKD.

This clonotype was counted ten times or more. V usage is TRBV4-1 and J usage is TRBJ1-2, with 8 bases matching TRBD1. Germline values: CDR1 MGHRA, CDR2 YSYEKL. V lost 1 base, J lost 2 bases, and 6 bases stayed unmatched. This CDR3 spans 16 amino acids. CDR3 sequence: CASSQGPTGENYGYTF. CDR3 nucleotide sequence: TGCGCCAGCAGCCAAGGACCGACAGGGGAAAACTATGGCTACACCTTC.

The chain combines TRBV27 with TRBJ1-2; tentatively, D is TRBD1 (5 bases). Between the trimmed V and J ends, which lost 4 bases and 4 bases, there was a span of 10 bases. CDR1 and CDR2 (germline): MNHEY, SMNVEV (reference sequence). The CDR3 extends over 13 amino acids. CDR3 amino acids: CASSSDRFYGYTF. The CDR3 nucleotides read TGTGCCAGCAGTTCTGACAGATTCTATGGCTACACCTTC.